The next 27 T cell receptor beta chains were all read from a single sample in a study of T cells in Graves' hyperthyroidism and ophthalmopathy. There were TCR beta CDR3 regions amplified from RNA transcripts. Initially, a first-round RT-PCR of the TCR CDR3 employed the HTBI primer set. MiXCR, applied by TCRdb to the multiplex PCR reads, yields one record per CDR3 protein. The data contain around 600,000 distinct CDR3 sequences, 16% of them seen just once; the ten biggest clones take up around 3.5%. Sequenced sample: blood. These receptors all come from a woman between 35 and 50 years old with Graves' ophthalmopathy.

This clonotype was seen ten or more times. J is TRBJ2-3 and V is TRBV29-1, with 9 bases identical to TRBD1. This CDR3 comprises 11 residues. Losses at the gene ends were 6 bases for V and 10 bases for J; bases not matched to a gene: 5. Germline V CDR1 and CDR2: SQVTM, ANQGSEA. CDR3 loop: CSVAYRGPQYF. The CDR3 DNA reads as TGCAGCGTCGCCTACAGGGGGCCGCAGTATTTT.

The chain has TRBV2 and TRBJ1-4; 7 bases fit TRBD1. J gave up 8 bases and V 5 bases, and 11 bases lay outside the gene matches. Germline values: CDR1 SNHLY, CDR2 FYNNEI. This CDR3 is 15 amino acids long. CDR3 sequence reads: CASSPTGTIREKLFF. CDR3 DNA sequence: TGTGCCAGCAGTCCGACAGGGACAATTCGGGAAAAACTGTTTTTT.

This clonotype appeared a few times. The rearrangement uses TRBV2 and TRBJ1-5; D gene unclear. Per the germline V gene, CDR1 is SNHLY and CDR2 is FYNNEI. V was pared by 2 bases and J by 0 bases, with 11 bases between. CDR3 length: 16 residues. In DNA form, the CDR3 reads TGTGCCAGCAGTGAATGGGGAGCTTATAGCAATCAGCCCCAGCATTTT. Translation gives CASSEWGAYSNQPQHF.

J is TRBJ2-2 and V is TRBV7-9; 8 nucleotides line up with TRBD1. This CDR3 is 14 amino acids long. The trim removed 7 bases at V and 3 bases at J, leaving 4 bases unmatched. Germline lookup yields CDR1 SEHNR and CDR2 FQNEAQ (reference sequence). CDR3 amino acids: CASNPTGDTGELFF. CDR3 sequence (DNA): TGTGCCAGCAACCCGACAGGGGACACCGGGGAGCTGTTTTTT.

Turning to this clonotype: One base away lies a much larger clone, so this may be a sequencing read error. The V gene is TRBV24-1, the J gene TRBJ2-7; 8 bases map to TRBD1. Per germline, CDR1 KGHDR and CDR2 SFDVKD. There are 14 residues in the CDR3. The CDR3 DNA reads TGTGCCACCGGTGATCCCGGACAGGGCTACGAGCAGTACTTC. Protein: CATGDPGQGYEQYF.

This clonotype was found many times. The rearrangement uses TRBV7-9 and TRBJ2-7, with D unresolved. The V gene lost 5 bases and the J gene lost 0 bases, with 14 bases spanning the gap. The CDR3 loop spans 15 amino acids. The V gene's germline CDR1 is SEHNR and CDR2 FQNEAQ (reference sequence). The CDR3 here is CASSALTGSSYEQYF. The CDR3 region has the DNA TGTGCCAGCAGCGCCCTGACTGGATCCTCCTACGAGCAGTACTTC. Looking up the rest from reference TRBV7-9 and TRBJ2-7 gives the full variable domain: DTGVSQNPRHKITKRGQNVTFRCDPISEHNRLYWYRQTLGQGPEFLTYFQNEAQLEKSRLLSDRFSAERPKGSFSTLEIQRTEQGDSAMYLCASSALTGSSYEQYFGPGTRLTVT.

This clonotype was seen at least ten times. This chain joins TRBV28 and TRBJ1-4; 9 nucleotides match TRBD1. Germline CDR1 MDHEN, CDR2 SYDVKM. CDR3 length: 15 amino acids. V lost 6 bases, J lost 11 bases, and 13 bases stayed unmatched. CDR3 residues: CASSDPGQGLRKLFF. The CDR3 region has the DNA TGTGCCAGCAGCGACCCCGGACAGGGGCTGAGGAAACTGTTTTTT.

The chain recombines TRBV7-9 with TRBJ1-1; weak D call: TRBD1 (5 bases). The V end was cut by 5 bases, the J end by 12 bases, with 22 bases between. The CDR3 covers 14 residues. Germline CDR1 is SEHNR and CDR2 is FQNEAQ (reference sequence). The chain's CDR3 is CASSRRGLRLLSFF. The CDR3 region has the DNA TGTGCCAGCAGCCGTCGGGGGTTAAGGCTGTTGTCTTTCTTT. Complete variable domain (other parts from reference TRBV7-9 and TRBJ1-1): DTGVSQNPRHKITKRGQNVTFRCDPISEHNRLYWYRQTLGQGPEFLTYFQNEAQLEKSRLLSDRFSAERPKGSFSTLEIQRTEQGDSAMYLCASSRRGLRLLSFFGQGTRLTVV.

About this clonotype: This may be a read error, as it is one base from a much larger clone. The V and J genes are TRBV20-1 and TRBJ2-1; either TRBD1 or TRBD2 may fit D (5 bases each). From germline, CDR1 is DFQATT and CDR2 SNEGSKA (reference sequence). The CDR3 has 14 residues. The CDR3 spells CSARGNGAYNERFF. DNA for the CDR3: TGCAGTGCTAGAGGAAACGGGGCCTACAATGAGCGGTTCTTC.

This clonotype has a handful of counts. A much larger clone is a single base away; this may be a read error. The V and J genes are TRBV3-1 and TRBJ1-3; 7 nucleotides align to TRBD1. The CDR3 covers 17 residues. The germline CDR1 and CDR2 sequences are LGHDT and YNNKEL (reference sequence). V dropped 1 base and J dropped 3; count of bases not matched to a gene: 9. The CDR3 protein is CASSQVVTGVSGNTIYF. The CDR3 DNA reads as TGTGCCAGCAGCCAAGTTGTAACAGGGGTCAGTGGAAACACCATATATTTT.

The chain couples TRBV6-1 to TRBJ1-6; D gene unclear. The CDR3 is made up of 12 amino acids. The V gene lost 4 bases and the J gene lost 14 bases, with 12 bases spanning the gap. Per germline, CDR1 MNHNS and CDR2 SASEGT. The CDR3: CASSGTAQALHF. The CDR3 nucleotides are TGTGCCAGCAGTGGGACCGCCCAGGCCCTCCACTTT.

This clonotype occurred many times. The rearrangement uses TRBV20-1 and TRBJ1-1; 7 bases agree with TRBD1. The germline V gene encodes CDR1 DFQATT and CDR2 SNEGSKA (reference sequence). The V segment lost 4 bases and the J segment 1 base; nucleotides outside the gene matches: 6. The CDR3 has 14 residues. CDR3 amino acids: CSAIIYRGNTEAFF. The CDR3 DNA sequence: TGCAGTGCTATCATTTACAGGGGGAACACTGAAGCTTTCTTT.

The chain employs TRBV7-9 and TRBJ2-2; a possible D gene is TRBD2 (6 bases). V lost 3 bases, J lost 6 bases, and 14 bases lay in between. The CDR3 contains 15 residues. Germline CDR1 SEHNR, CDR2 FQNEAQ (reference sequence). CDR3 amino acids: CASSFRDSKSGELFF. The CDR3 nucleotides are TGTGCCAGCAGCTTCCGGGACTCTAAGTCCGGGGAGCTGTTTTTT.

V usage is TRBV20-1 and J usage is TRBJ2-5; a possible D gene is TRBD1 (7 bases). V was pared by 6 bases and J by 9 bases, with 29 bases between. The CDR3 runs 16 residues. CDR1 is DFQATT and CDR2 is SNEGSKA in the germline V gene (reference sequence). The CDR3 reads CSAAGGGRGIVKAQYF. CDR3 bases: TGCAGTGCCGCAGGAGGGGGCAGGGGAATCGTTAAGGCCCAGTACTTC.

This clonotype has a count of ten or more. CDR3 residues: CASSQRTDYGYTF. The CDR3 DNA sequence: TGTGCCAGCAGCCAGCGGACGGATTATGGCTACACCTTC. J is TRBJ1-2 and V is TRBV3-1; D ambiguous. The CDR3 covers 13 residues. Trimming left V 3 bases short and J 5 bases short, with 10 bases between. Germline CDR1 reads LGHDT; CDR2 reads YNNKEL (reference sequence). Drawing the rest from reference TRBV3-1 and TRBJ1-2, the complete variable domain is DTAVSQTPKYLVTQMGNDKSIKCEQNLGHDTMYWYKQDSKKFLKIMFSYNNKELIINETVPNRFSPKSPDKAHLNLHINSLELGDSAVYFCASSQRTDYGYTFGSGTRLTVV.

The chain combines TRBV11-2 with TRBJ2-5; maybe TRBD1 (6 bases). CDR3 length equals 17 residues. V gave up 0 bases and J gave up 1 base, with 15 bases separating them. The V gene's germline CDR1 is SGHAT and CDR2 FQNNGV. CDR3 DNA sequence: TGTGCCAGCAGCTTAGATCAAGACAGGCAAACCCAAGAGACCCAGTACTTC. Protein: CASSLDQDRQTQETQYF.

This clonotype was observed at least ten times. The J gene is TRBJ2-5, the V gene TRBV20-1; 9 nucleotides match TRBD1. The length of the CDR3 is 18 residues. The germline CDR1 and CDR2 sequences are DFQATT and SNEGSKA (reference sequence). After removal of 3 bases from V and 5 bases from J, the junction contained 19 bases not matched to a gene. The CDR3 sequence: CSASFLGGSDRGWETQYF. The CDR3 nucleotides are TGCAGTGCTAGTTTTTTGGGAGGTTCCGACAGGGGGTGGGAGACCCAGTACTTC.

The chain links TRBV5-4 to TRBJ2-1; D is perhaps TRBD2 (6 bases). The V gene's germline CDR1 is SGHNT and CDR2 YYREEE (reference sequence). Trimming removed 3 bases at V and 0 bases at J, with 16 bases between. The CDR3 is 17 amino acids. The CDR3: CASSSRGSGTSYNEQFF. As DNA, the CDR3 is TGTGCCAGCAGCTCACGGGGGTCCGGGACCTCCTACAATGAGCAGTTCTTC.

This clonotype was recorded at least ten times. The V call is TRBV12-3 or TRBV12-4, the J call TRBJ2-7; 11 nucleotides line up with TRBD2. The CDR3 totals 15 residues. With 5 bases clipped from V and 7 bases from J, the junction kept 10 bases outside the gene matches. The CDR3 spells CASSLIAGGPGEQYF. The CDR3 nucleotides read TGTGCCAGCAGTCTCATAGCGGGGGGGCCTGGGGAGCAGTACTTC.

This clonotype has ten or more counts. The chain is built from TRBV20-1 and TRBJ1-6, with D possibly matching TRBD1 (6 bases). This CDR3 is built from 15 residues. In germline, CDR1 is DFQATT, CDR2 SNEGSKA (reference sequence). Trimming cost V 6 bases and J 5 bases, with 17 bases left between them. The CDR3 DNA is TGCAGTGCCCCACTACAGGGAAGGGATAATTCACCCCTCCACTTT. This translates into CSAPLQGRDNSPLHF.

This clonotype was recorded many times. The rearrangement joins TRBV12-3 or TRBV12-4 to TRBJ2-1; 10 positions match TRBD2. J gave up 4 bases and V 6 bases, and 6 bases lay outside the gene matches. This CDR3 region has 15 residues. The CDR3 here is CASRLSGGPYNEQFF. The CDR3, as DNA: TGTGCCAGCAGACTTAGCGGGGGGCCATACAATGAGCAGTTCTTC.

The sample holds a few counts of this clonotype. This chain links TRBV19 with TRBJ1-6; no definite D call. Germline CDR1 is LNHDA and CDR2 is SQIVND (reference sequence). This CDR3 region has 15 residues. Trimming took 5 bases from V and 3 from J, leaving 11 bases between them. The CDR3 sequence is CASSFGQDYNSPLHF. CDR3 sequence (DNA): TGTGCCAGTAGTTTCGGGCAGGACTATAATTCACCCCTCCACTTT. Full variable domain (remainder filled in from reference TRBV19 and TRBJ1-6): DGGITQSPKYLFRKEGQNVTLSCEQNLNHDAMYWYRQDPGQGLRLIYYSQIVNDFQKGDIAEGYSVSREKKESFPLTVTSAQKNPTAFYLCASSFGQDYNSPLHFGNGTRLTVT.

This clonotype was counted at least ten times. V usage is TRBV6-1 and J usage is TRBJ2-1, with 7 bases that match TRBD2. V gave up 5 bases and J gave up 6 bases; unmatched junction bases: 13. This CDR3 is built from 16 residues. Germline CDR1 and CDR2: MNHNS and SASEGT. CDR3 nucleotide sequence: TGTGCCAGCAGTCGACTAGCTTCCTGGGGGAGCAATGAGCAGTTCTTC. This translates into CASSRLASWGSNEQFF.

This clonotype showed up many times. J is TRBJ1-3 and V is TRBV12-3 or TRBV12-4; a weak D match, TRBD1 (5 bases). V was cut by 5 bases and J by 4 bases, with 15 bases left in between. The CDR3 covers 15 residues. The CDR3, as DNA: TGTGCCAGCAGTGGGACCCGACTGACAGGAAACACCATATATTTT. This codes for CASSGTRLTGNTIYF.

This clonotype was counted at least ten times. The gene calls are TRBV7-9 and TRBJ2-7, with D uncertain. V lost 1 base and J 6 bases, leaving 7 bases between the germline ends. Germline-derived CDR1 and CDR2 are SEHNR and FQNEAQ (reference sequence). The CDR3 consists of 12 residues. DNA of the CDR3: TGTGCCAGCAGCTTAGGTCCTGTCGAGCAGTACTTC. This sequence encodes CASSLGPVEQYF.

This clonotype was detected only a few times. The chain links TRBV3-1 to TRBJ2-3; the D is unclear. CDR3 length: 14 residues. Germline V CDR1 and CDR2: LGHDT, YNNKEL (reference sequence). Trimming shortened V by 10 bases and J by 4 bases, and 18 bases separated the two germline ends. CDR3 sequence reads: CATRSRGQSDTQYF. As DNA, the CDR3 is TGTGCCACCCGGAGCCGTGGGCAGTCAGATACGCAGTATTTT.

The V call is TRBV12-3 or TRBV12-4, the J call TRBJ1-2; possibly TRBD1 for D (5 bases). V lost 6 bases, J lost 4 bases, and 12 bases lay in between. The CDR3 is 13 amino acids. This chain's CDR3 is CASRRGRTYGYTF. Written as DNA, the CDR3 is TGTGCCAGCAGGAGGGGACGGACCTATGGCTACACCTTC.